These T cell receptor beta chains were read from a single sample in a study of CD8+ T cells in alopecia areata. Assay: immunoSEQ multiplex PCR; the TCRdb copy retains only in-frame clones and omits some. The profile covers more than 200,000 clones, with 65% to 70% appearing a single time and 1% to 1.5% taken by the ten largest. The input for sequencing was CD4+ T cells sorted from blood, taken at week 0. The receptor source for this set is a human donor with alopecia areata. CDR3s include the opening cysteine and the closing phenylalanine or tryptophan. D genes are given only for firm matches. Some rows mark clone size as missing; the rest say once, few, many or name a class of expanded clone.

V gene: TRBV29-1; J gene: TRBJ2-7; D gene: TRBD2; clone size: few; CDR3 DNA: TGCAGCGTTGGCGGGGGCTACGAGCAGTACTTC; CDR3 protein: CSVGGGYEQYF
V gene: TRBV30; J gene: TRBJ1-1; D gene: -; clone size: -; CDR3 DNA: TGTGCCTGGAGTAAAGGAAGAAGGGTGAACACTGAAGCTTTCTTT; CDR3 protein: CAWSKGRRVNTEAFF
V gene: TRBV4-1; J gene: TRBJ1-2; D gene: -; clone size: once; CDR3 DNA: TGCGCCAGCAGCCAAGATTCGGGGGGGTCTAACTATGGCTACACCTTC; CDR3 protein: CASSQDSGGSNYGYTF
V gene: TRBV6-5; J gene: TRBJ2-7; D gene: -; clone size: -; CDR3 DNA: TGTGCCAGCAGCCGAGGGGTCGGCGAGCAGTACTTC; CDR3 protein: CASSRGVGEQYF
V gene: TRBV25-1; J gene: TRBJ1-2; D gene: TRBD1; clone size: -; CDR3 DNA: TGTGCCAGCAGTGAGCAGGGGGGCTATGGCTACACCTTC; CDR3 protein: CASSEQGGYGYTF
V gene: TRBV4-2; J gene: TRBJ1-6; D gene: TRBD1; clone size: -; CDR3 DNA: TGTGCCAGCAGCCGTACCGGGACAGGGGGCCGATCACCCCTCCACTTT; CDR3 protein: CASSRTGTGGRSPLHF
V gene: TRBV10-3; J gene: TRBJ1-5; D gene: TRBD1; clone size: -; CDR3 DNA: TGTGCCATCAGTGCCGACAGGGCGCATCAGCCCCAGCATTTT; CDR3 protein: CAISADRAHQPQHF
V gene: TRBV7-9; J gene: TRBJ1-6; D gene: -; clone size: once; CDR3 DNA: TGTGCCAGCAGCTTAGACAGGTCTTCACCCCTCCACTTT; CDR3 protein: CASSLDRSSPLHF
V gene: TRBV10-3; J gene: TRBJ2-2; D gene: TRBD1; clone size: -; CDR3 DNA: TGTGCCATCAGTGAACCGGGGACAGGGAACACCGGGGAGCTGTTTTTT; CDR3 protein: CAISEPGTGNTGELFF
V gene: TRBV15; J gene: TRBJ1-5; D gene: -; clone size: -; CDR3 DNA: TGTGCCACCAGCAGAGCATCTGGGCAGCCCCAGCATTTT; CDR3 protein: CATSRASGQPQHF
V gene: TRBV20-1; J gene: TRBJ2-5; D gene: -; clone size: -; CDR3 DNA: TGCAGTGCTAGTGGGGAGACCCAGTACTTC; CDR3 protein: CSASGETQYF
V gene: TRBV20-1; J gene: TRBJ2-5; D gene: -; clone size: -; CDR3 DNA: TGCAGTGCTAGAATAGGGGAGACCCAGTACTTC; CDR3 protein: CSARIGETQYF
V gene: TRBV10-3; J gene: TRBJ1-3; D gene: -; clone size: -; CDR3 DNA: TGTGCCATCAGTAGGGACCCCTCTGGAAACACCATATATTTT; CDR3 protein: CAISRDPSGNTIYF
V gene: TRBV30; J gene: TRBJ1-2; D gene: -; clone size: once; CDR3 DNA: TGTGCCGGACATACAGGGCTTTCTAACTATGGCTACACCTTC; CDR3 protein: CAGHTGLSNYGYTF
V gene: TRBV4-3; J gene: TRBJ2-1; D gene: TRBD2; clone size: -; CDR3 DNA: TGCGCCAGCAGCCAAGATCCGGACCTAGCGGGGGGTTACAATGAGCAGTTCTTC; CDR3 protein: CASSQDPDLAGGYNEQFF
V gene: TRBV5-4; J gene: TRBJ2-5; D gene: -; clone size: -; CDR3 DNA: TGTGCCAGCAGCTTGAGGGCGGGTCCGAGAGTTCAAGAGACCCAGTACTTC; CDR3 protein: CASSLRAGPRVQETQYF
V gene: TRBV2; J gene: TRBJ1-5; D gene: -; clone size: few; CDR3 DNA: TGTGCCAGCAGCCAGACCGGTAGCAATCAGCCCCAGCATTTT; CDR3 protein: CASSQTGSNQPQHF
V gene: TRBV5-6; J gene: TRBJ1-5; D gene: TRBD1; clone size: -; CDR3 DNA: TGTGCCAGCAGTACTAGGACAGGGCCAAATCAGCCCCAGCATTTT; CDR3 protein: CASSTRTGPNQPQHF
V gene: TRBV7-8; J gene: TRBJ2-7; D gene: -; clone size: few; CDR3 DNA: TGTGCCAGCAGCTTAGCGAACGGACCCTACGAGCAGTACTTC; CDR3 protein: CASSLANGPYEQYF
V gene: TRBV29-1; J gene: TRBJ2-7; D gene: -; clone size: few; CDR3 DNA: TGCAGCGTGAAGGACGGCCGGAACGAGCAGTACTTC; CDR3 protein: CSVKDGRNEQYF
V gene: TRBV29-1; J gene: TRBJ2-5; D gene: -; clone size: -; CDR3 DNA: TGCAGCGTTGAAGGGGGCGAGGAGACCCAGTACTTC; CDR3 protein: CSVEGGEETQYF
V gene: TRBV30; J gene: TRBJ2-1; D gene: -; clone size: few; CDR3 DNA: TGTGCCTGGTGGACGGGGGGCGTTCGGCACAATGAGCAGTTCTTC; CDR3 protein: CAWWTGGVRHNEQFF
V gene: TRBV12-5; J gene: TRBJ2-1; D gene: -; clone size: -; CDR3 DNA: TGTGCTAGTGGTTTGGTAAATGAGCAGTTCTTC; CDR3 protein: CASGLVNEQFF
V gene: TRBV7-3; J gene: TRBJ2-1; D gene: TRBD2; clone size: -; CDR3 DNA: TGTGCCAGCAGCTTAGCGGGGGGACTATACAATGAGCAGTTCTTC; CDR3 protein: CASSLAGGLYNEQFF
V gene: TRBV5-1; J gene: TRBJ2-1; D gene: TRBD2; clone size: -; CDR3 DNA: TGCGCCAGCAGCTTGTTGTCGGGGGGAAACAATGAGCAGTTCTTC; CDR3 protein: CASSLLSGGNNEQFF
V gene: TRBV19; J gene: TRBJ1-4; D gene: -; clone size: few; CDR3 DNA: TGTGCCAGTAGTAAGGTGCAGGGAGGTTGGGAAAAACTGTTTTTT; CDR3 protein: CASSKVQGGWEKLFF
V gene: TRBV29-1; J gene: TRBJ2-5; D gene: -; clone size: -; CDR3 DNA: TGCAGCGTCCTAGTAGAGACCCAGTACTTC; CDR3 protein: CSVLVETQYF
V gene: TRBV30; J gene: TRBJ2-1; D gene: TRBD1; clone size: few; CDR3 DNA: TGTGCCTGGAGTCCCGCCGGGACAGGACGGGTAAATGAGCAGTTCTTC; CDR3 protein: CAWSPAGTGRVNEQFF
V gene: TRBV2; J gene: TRBJ2-7; D gene: TRBD1; clone size: -; CDR3 DNA: TGTGCCAGCAGTGGAGGGGGCGACGAGCAGTACTTC; CDR3 protein: CASSGGGDEQYF
V gene: TRBV25-1; J gene: TRBJ2-6; D gene: -; clone size: -; CDR3 DNA: TGTGCCAGCAGCGCCGGGACCAACTACAATGTCCTGACTTTC; CDR3 protein: CASSAGTNYNVLTF
V gene: TRBV30; J gene: TRBJ1-2; D gene: -; clone size: few; CDR3 DNA: TGTGCCCGCGGCGGGGGACGGGCCTATAACTATGGCTACACCTTC; CDR3 protein: CARGGGRAYNYGYTF
V gene: TRBV30; J gene: TRBJ1-1; D gene: -; clone size: -; CDR3 DNA: TGTGCCCTGGGGCTAAACACTGAAGCTTTCTTT; CDR3 protein: CALGLNTEAFF
V gene: TRBV7-2; J gene: TRBJ2-7; D gene: -; clone size: few; CDR3 DNA: TGTGCCAGCAGCGCCAGGGGCGGGTCTCCCTCCTACGAGCAGTACTTC; CDR3 protein: CASSARGGSPSYEQYF
V gene: TRBV29-1; J gene: TRBJ2-7; D gene: -; clone size: -; CDR3 DNA: TGCAGCGTAGGACTCAACGGCCCCTACGAGCAGTACTTC; CDR3 protein: CSVGLNGPYEQYF
V gene: TRBV30; J gene: TRBJ1-2; D gene: TRBD1; clone size: few; CDR3 DNA: TGTGCCTGGAGCAAGGACAGGAAGCCGCCATATGGCTACACCTTC; CDR3 protein: CAWSKDRKPPYGYTF
V gene: TRBV25-1; J gene: TRBJ1-1; D gene: TRBD1; clone size: -; CDR3 DNA: TGTGCCAGCAGTGCGGGGACAGGGCCCTGGGCTGAAGCTTTCTTT; CDR3 protein: CASSAGTGPWAEAFF
V gene: TRBV5-1; J gene: TRBJ1-1; D gene: -; clone size: -; CDR3 DNA: TGCGCCAGCAGCAATTGGAAGGACATGAACACTGAAGCTTTCTTT; CDR3 protein: CASSNWKDMNTEAFF
V gene: TRBV7-2; J gene: TRBJ2-7; D gene: -; clone size: -; CDR3 DNA: TGTGCCAGCAGCTTATCTGGCGACTCCTACGAGCAGTACTTC; CDR3 protein: CASSLSGDSYEQYF
V gene: TRBV7-9; J gene: TRBJ1-6; D gene: TRBD1; clone size: -; CDR3 DNA: TGTGCCAGCAGCCCCGGAGGGGGCAATTCACCCCTCCACTTT; CDR3 protein: CASSPGGGNSPLHF
V gene: TRBV2; J gene: TRBJ2-3; D gene: -; clone size: few; CDR3 DNA: TGTGCCAGCAGTTCGAACGGGGACGGATCAGATACGCAGTATTTT; CDR3 protein: CASSSNGDGSDTQYF
V gene: TRBV9; J gene: TRBJ2-3; D gene: -; clone size: -; CDR3 DNA: TGTGCCAGCAGCGTAGGCTCTAGCGTCCCAGATACGCAGTATTTT; CDR3 protein: CASSVGSSVPDTQYF
V gene: TRBV29-1; J gene: TRBJ1-2; D gene: TRBD1; clone size: few; CDR3 DNA: TGCAGCGTTGCTGAAGGGGGCTCTTTGGGTGGCTACACCTTC; CDR3 protein: CSVAEGGSLGGYTF
V gene: TRBV11-2; J gene: TRBJ1-1; D gene: TRBD1; clone size: -; CDR3 DNA: TGTGCCAGCAGCTTCGTCGAGGGGGCGCGGGGCACTGAAGCTTTCTTT; CDR3 protein: CASSFVEGARGTEAFF
V gene: TRBV29-1; J gene: TRBJ1-4; D gene: -; clone size: -; CDR3 DNA: TGCAGCGTTTCGGACATGTCTGAAAAACTGTTTTTT; CDR3 protein: CSVSDMSEKLFF
V gene: TRBV29-1; J gene: TRBJ1-1; D gene: TRBD1; clone size: -; CDR3 DNA: TGCAGCGTAGGGACAGGGGGTACTGAAGCTTTCTTT; CDR3 protein: CSVGTGGTEAFF
V gene: TRBV27; J gene: TRBJ2-7; D gene: -; clone size: -; CDR3 DNA: TGTGCCAGCAGTTTATCCTACGTGCGGGAGCAGTACTTC; CDR3 protein: CASSLSYVREQYF
V gene: TRBV30; J gene: TRBJ1-1; D gene: -; clone size: -; CDR3 DNA: TGTGCCTGGAGTGTGAGAGGCACTGAAGCTTTCTTT; CDR3 protein: CAWSVRGTEAFF
V gene: TRBV14; J gene: TRBJ2-3; D gene: -; clone size: -; CDR3 DNA: TGTGCCAGCAGCCAAGTTGCGGATACGCAGTATTTT; CDR3 protein: CASSQVADTQYF
V gene: TRBV4-1; J gene: TRBJ1-2; D gene: -; clone size: -; CDR3 DNA: TGCGCCAGCAGCCACCGGAAGGGGTCTGGCTACACCTTC; CDR3 protein: CASSHRKGSGYTF
V gene: TRBV2; J gene: TRBJ2-7; D gene: -; clone size: few; CDR3 DNA: TGTGCCAGCAGTGATGGCCTGGGAGAGCAGTACTTC; CDR3 protein: CASSDGLGEQYF
V gene: TRBV4-3; J gene: TRBJ2-1; D gene: -; clone size: -; CDR3 DNA: TGCGCCAGCAGTCGGGCGGGGTCCTACAATGAGCAGTTCTTC; CDR3 protein: CASSRAGSYNEQFF
V gene: TRBV7-9; J gene: TRBJ2-3; D gene: TRBD1; clone size: -; CDR3 DNA: TGTGCCAGCAGCTTGAACAGGGGGCCTGATACGCAGTATTTT; CDR3 protein: CASSLNRGPDTQYF
V gene: TRBV29-1; J gene: TRBJ1-2; D gene: -; clone size: -; CDR3 DNA: TGCAGCGTTTGGGACCGAAGTAACTATGGCTACACCTTC; CDR3 protein: CSVWDRSNYGYTF
V gene: TRBV30; J gene: TRBJ2-4; D gene: TRBD1; clone size: few; CDR3 DNA: TGTGCCTGGAGCGTATCGACAGGGGCCAAAAACATTCAGTACTTC; CDR3 protein: CAWSVSTGAKNIQYF
V gene: TRBV5-1; J gene: TRBJ2-3; D gene: -; clone size: -; CDR3 DNA: TGCGCCAGCAGCTTGGCGGGGTACTCCACAGATACGCAGTATTTT; CDR3 protein: CASSLAGYSTDTQYF
V gene: TRBV30; J gene: TRBJ1-4; D gene: -; clone size: few; CDR3 DNA: TGTGCCTGGAGTTACACAGGAGATGAAAAACTGTTTTTT; CDR3 protein: CAWSYTGDEKLFF